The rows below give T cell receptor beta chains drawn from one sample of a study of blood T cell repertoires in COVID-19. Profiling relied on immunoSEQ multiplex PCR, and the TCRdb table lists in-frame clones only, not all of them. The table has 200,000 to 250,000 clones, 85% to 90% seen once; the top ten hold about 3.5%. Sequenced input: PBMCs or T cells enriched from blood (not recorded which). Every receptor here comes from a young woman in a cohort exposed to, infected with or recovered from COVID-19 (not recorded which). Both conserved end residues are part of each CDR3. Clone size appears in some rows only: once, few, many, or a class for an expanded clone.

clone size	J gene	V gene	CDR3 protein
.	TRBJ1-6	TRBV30	CASRGGRPYNSPLHF
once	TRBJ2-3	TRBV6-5	CASSYRGLAKEAQYF
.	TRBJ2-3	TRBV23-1	CASSRPGTGSSSTDTQYF
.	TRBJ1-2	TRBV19	CASTALRGQGGYTF
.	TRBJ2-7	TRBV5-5	CASSLDSFSSYEQYF
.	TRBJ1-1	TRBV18	CASSPLGRGGGEAFF
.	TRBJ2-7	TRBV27	CASSPHSSYEQYF
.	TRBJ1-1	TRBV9	CASSAGVGNTEAFF
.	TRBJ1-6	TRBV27	CASSYPYGGSPLHF
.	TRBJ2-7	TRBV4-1	CASSREGRSGGFYEQYF
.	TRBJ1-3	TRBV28	CASSPTTVSSGNTIYF
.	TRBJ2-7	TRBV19	CASSIWRDSSYEQYF
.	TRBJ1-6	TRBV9	CASSLRTGDSPLHF
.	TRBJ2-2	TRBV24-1	CATSDLRQGDTGELFF
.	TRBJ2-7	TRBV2	CASSGTGGYEQYF
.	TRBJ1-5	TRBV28	CASSLGHFGQPQHF
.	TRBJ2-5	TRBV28	CASSSGQDLETQYF
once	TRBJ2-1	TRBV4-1	CASSHPGGLNAEQFF
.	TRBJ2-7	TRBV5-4	CASSLEAGGAYEQYF
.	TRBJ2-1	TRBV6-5	CASSYNRGNEQFF
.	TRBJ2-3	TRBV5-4	CASSRGLAGGVDTQYF
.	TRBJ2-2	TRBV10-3	CAIGAGPGELFF
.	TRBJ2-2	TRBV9	CASSAIIDTGELFF
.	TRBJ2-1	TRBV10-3	CAIRPGVTVYNEQFF